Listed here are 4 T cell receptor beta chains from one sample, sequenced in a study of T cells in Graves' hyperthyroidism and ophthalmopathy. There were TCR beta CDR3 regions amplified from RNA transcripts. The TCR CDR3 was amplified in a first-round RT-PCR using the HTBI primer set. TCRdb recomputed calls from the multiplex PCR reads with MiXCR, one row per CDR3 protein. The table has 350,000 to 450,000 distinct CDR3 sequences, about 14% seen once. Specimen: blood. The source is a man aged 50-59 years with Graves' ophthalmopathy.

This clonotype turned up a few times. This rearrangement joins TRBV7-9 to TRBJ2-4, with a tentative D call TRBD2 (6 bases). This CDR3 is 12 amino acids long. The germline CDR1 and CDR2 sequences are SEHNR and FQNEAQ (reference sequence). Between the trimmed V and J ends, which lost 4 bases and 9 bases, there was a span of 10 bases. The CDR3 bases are TGTGCCAGCAGCTGGAGGGAATCCATTCAGTACTTC. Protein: CASSWRESIQYF.

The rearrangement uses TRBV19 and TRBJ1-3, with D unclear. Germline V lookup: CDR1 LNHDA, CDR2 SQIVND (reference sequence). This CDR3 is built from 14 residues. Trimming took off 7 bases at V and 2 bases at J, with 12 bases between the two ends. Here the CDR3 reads CASTILGAGNTIYF. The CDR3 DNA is TGTGCCAGTACAATCCTGGGAGCTGGAAACACCATATATTTT.

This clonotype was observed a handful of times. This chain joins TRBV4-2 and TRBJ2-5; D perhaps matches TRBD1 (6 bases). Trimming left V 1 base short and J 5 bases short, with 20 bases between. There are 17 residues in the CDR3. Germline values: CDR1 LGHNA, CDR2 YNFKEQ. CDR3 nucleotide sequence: TGTGCCAGCAGCCAAGGTTTCCCCCAGGGGCGGAGGGAGACCCAGTACTTC. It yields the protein CASSQGFPQGRRETQYF.

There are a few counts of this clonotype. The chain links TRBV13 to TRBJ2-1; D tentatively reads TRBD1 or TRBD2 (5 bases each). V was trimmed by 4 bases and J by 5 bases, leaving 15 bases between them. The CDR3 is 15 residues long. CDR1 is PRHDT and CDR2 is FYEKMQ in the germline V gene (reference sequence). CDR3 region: CASSSPGPEDNEQFF. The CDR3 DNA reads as TGTGCCAGCAGCTCCCCGGGACCCGAAGACAATGAGCAGTTCTTC.